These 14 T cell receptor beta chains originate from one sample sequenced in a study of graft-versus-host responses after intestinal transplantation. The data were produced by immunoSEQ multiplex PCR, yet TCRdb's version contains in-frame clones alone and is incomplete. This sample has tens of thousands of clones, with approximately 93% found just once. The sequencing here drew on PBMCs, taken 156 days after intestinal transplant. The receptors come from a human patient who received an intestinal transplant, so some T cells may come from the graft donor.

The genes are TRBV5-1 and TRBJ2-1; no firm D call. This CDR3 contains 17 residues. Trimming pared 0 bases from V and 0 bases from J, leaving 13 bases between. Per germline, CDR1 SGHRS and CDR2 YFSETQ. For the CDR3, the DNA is TGCGCCAGCAGCTTGGATGTCTGGTCTCGCTCCTACAATGAGCAGTTCTTC. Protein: CASSLDVWSRSYNEQFF.

CDR3 nucleotides: TGTGCCAGCAGCTTAGGGAGGTCCACTCCGATCCTAGTC. This encodes CASSLGRSTPILV. The rearrangement uses TRBV7-8 and TRBJ2-7, with D possibly matching TRBD2 (5 bases). CDR3 length: 13 amino acids. CDR1 is SGHVS, CDR2 FQNEAQ, per germline.

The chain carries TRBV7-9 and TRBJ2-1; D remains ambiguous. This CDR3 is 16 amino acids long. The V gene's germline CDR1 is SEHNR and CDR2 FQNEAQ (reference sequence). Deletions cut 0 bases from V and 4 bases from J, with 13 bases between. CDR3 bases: TGTGCCAGCAGCTTAGCTGGCCTCACAAGGTACAATGAGCAGTTCTTC. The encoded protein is CASSLAGLTRYNEQFF.

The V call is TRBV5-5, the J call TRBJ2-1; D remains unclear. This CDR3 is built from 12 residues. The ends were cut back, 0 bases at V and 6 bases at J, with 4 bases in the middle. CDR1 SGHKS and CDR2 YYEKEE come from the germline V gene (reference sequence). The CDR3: CASSLASNEQFF. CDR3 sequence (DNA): TGTGCCAGCAGCTTGGCTAGCAATGAGCAGTTCTTC.

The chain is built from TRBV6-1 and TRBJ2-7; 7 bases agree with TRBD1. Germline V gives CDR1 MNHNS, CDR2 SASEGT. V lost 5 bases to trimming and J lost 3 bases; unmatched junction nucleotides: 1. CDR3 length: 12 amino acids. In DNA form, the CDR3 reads TGTGCCAGCAGTAGACAGGGCTACGAGCAGTACTTC. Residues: CASSRQGYEQYF.

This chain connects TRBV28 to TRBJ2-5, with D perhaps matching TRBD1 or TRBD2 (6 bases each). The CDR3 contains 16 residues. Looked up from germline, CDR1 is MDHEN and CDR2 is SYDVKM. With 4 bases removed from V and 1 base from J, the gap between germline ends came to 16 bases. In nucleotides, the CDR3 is TGTGCCAGCAGTTCGATGAGGGGGGAAAGCCAAGAGACCCAGTACTTC. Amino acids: CASSSMRGESQETQYF.

The CDR3 spells CASSYGTGGEQYF. The CDR3 region has the DNA TGTGCCAGCAGTTACGGGACAGGGGGCGAGCAGTACTTC. The chain uses TRBV6-6 and TRBJ2-7, with 11 nucleotides matching TRBD1. CDR1 is MNHNY and CDR2 is SVGAGI in the germline V gene (reference sequence). V gave up 2 bases and J gave up 6 bases; unmatched junction bases: 0. This CDR3 has 13 amino acids.

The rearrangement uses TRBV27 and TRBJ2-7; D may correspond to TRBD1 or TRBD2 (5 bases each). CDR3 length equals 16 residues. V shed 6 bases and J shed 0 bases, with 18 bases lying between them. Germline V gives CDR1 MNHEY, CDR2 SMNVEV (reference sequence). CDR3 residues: CASSLETGTVSYEQYF. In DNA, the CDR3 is TGTGCCAGCAGCCTGGAAACCGGGACGGTCTCCTACGAGCAGTACTTC.

CDR3 coding DNA: TGCGCCAGCAGCCAAGATCTTAAAGGGAGCTCCTACGAGCAGTACTTC. Translating it yields CASSQDLKGSSYEQYF. The gene calls are TRBV4-1 and TRBJ2-7; D may be TRBD2 (5 bases). V was pared by 0 bases and J by 0 bases, with 12 bases between. The germline V gene encodes CDR1 MGHRA and CDR2 YSYEKL. The CDR3 has 16 residues.

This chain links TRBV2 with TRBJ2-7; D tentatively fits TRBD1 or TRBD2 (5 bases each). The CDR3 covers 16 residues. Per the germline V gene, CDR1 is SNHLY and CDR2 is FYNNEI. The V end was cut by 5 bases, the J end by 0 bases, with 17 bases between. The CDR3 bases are TGTGCCAGCAGTTCCGTCCGGGACCTCACCTCCTACGAGCAGTACTTC. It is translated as CASSSVRDLTSYEQYF.

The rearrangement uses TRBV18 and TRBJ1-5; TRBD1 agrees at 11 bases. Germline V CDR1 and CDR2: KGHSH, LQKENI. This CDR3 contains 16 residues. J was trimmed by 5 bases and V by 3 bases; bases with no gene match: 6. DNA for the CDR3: TGTGCCAGCTCACCCGGACAGGGGGCGCGGGATCAGCCCCAGCATTTT. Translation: CASSPGQGARDQPQHF.

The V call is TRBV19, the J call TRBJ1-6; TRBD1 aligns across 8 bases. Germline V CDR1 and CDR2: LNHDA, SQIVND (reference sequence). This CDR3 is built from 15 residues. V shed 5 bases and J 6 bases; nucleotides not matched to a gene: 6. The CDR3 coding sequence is TGTGCCAGTAGTGGAGGGACAGGATTTAATTCACCCCTCCACTTT. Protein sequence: CASSGGTGFNSPLHF. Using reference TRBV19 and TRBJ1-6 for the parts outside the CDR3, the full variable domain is DGGITQSPKYLFRKEGQNVTLSCEQNLNHDAMYWYRQDPGQGLRLIYYSQIVNDFQKGDIAEGYSVSREKKESFPLTVTSAQKNPTAFYLCASSGGTGFNSPLHFGNGTRLTVT.

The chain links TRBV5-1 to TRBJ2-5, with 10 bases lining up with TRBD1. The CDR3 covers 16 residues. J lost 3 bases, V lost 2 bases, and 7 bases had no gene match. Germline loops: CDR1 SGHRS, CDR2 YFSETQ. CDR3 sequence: CASSFMGQGNEETQYF. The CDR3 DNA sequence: TGCGCCAGCAGCTTTATGGGACAGGGGAACGAAGAGACCCAGTACTTC.

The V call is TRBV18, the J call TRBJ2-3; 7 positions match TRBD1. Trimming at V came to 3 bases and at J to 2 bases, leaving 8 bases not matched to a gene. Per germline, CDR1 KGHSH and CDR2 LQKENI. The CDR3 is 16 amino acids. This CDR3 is CASSPFVGGLTDTQYF. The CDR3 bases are TGTGCCAGCTCACCGTTCGTAGGGGGCCTCACAGATACGCAGTATTTT.